A single sample is the source of the 17 T cell receptor beta chains below, sequenced in a study of T-cell memory formation after mild COVID-19. MiXCR, applied by TCRdb to the 5' RACE reads, yields one record per CDR3 protein. The sample yields some 410,000 distinct CDR3 sequences, 23% seen once. Input material: PBMCs or a T cell subset sorted from them (not recorded which). These receptors were collected from an adult woman who had mild COVID-19 (a few samples of this study predate the infection). Cell type and time point are not known.

The V and J genes are TRBV12-3 or TRBV12-4 and TRBJ1-2; a possible D gene is TRBD1 (5 bases). V shed 5 bases and J shed 5 bases, with 12 bases lying between them. This CDR3 region has 13 residues. CDR3 residues: CASSGGVRYGYTF. Written as DNA, the CDR3 is TGTGCCAGCAGTGGGGGGGTAAGGTATGGCTACACCTTC.

This clonotype was recorded at least ten times. The V gene is TRBV30, the J gene TRBJ2-3; tentatively, D is TRBD1 or TRBD2 (6 bases each). The CDR3 runs 15 residues. Trimming took 0 bases from V and 4 from J, leaving 14 bases between them. Germline V gives CDR1 GTSNPN, CDR2 SVGIG (reference sequence). This CDR3 is CAWSVRGGLADTQYF. Written as DNA, the CDR3 is TGTGCCTGGAGTGTACGTGGGGGGCTGGCAGATACGCAGTATTTT.

On this clonotype: This may be a read error, as it is one base from a much larger clone. CDR3 nucleotide sequence: TGTGCCAGCAGCTGGGACTACTACGAGCAGTACTTC. It is translated as CASSWDYYEQYF. This chain connects TRBV7-9 to TRBJ2-7; 7 nucleotides line up with TRBD2. Losses at the gene ends were 4 bases for V and 3 bases for J; bases not matched to a gene: 0. Germline CDR1 reads SEHNR; CDR2 reads FQNEAQ (reference sequence). The CDR3 runs to 12 residues. Together with reference TRBV7-9 and TRBJ2-7, the CDR3 gives the full variable domain: DTGVSQNPRHKITKRGQNVTFRCDPISEHNRLYWYRQTLGQGPEFLTYFQNEAQLEKSRLLSDRFSAERPKGSFSTLEIQRTEQGDSAMYLCASSWDYYEQYFGPGTRLTVT.

A few counts support this clonotype. This chain uses TRBV6-6 with TRBJ2-1; D remains ambiguous. In germline, CDR1 is MNHNY, CDR2 SVGAGI (reference sequence). The CDR3 is made up of 13 amino acids. Trimming removed 2 bases from V and 6 bases from J, with 8 bases in between. This CDR3 reads CASSYLNSNEQFF. CDR3 sequence (DNA): TGTGCCAGCAGTTACCTGAATTCCAATGAGCAGTTCTTC.

This clonotype was seen more than once but under ten times. The chain joins TRBV20-1 to TRBJ2-3; no clear D gene. This CDR3 region has 14 residues. V lost 3 bases and J 6 bases, leaving 16 bases between the germline ends. Per the germline V gene, CDR1 is DFQATT and CDR2 is SNEGSKA (reference sequence). CDR3 protein: CSASSRSLRDTQYF. The CDR3 DNA is TGCAGTGCTAGCTCCCGCAGCCTGAGGGATACGCAGTATTTT.

The chain employs TRBV29-1 and TRBJ1-1; 7 nucleotides line up with TRBD1. CDR3 length: 13 amino acids. CDR1 is SQVTM, CDR2 ANQGSEA, per germline. Trimming removed 7 bases from V and 2 bases from J; junction bases left unmatched: 7. As DNA, the CDR3 is TGCAGCGGGCACAGGGGAATAAACACTGAAGCTTTCTTT. Amino acids: CSGHRGINTEAFF.

J is TRBJ1-1 and V is TRBV27; D possibly corresponds to TRBD1 (5 bases). Trimming shortened V by 5 bases and J by 4 bases, and 17 bases separated the two germline ends. CDR1 MNHEY and CDR2 SMNVEV come from the germline V gene (reference sequence). The CDR3 extends over 15 amino acids. The CDR3 here is CASSAGSGGITEAFF. In DNA form, the CDR3 reads TGTGCCAGCAGTGCCGGGTCTGGGGGAATCACTGAAGCTTTCTTT.

This clonotype was observed a few times. The gene calls are TRBV6-5 and TRBJ1-2, with no clear D. The germline CDR1 and CDR2 sequences are MNHEY and SVGAGI. The CDR3 length is 15 residues. V was clipped by 6 bases and J by 1 base, with 15 bases between them. The CDR3 region has the DNA TGTGCCAGCAGCCTATCCGCGTCGGGTAACTATGGCTACACCTTC. Protein sequence: CASSLSASGNYGYTF.

The chain combines TRBV20-1 with TRBJ2-3; TRBD2 agrees at 10 bases. Germline CDR1 DFQATT, CDR2 SNEGSKA (reference sequence). Trimming at V came to 6 bases and at J to 2 bases, leaving 11 bases not matched to a gene. The CDR3 sequence is 16 residues long. CDR3 in amino acids: CSAQVGTSASTDTQYF. For the CDR3, the DNA is TGCAGTGCCCAGGTCGGGACTAGCGCCTCCACAGATACGCAGTATTTT.

This clonotype was seen more than once but under ten times. The V gene is TRBV7-2, the J gene TRBJ2-7; D may match TRBD1 or TRBD2 (6 bases each). Deletions cut 4 bases from V and 0 bases from J, with 13 bases between. Germline lookup yields CDR1 SGHTA and CDR2 FQGNSA. The CDR3 runs to 15 residues. The CDR3 region is CASSSRRGSSYEQYF. CDR3 coding DNA: TGTGCCAGCAGCTCACGGAGGGGGAGCTCCTACGAGCAGTACTTC.

This clonotype was detected many times. V and J are TRBV24-1 and TRBJ2-7; D is perhaps TRBD1 or TRBD2 (5 bases each). The V gene's germline CDR1 is KGHDR and CDR2 SFDVKD. The ends were cut back, 1 base at V and 12 bases at J, with 24 bases in the middle. The CDR3 runs 16 residues. The CDR3 reads CATSDLGDGAIRRWYF. The CDR3 nucleotides are TGTGCCACCAGTGATTTAGGGGACGGCGCGATTCGTAGGTGGTACTTC.

In its sample, this clonotype was seen many times. The V and J genes are TRBV24-1 and TRBJ2-1; 13 bases map to TRBD2. The CDR3 has 14 residues. Losses at the gene ends were 7 bases for V and 5 bases for J; bases not matched to a gene: 1. Germline V gene lookup returns CDR1 KGHDR and CDR2 SFDVKD. DNA for the CDR3: TGTGCCACCAGGGGACTAGCGGGAAACAATGAGCAGTTCTTC. Its translation is CATRGLAGNNEQFF.

This clonotype was observed at least ten times. The rearrangement links TRBV5-1 to TRBJ2-1; D remains ambiguous. V lost 0 bases, J lost 1 base, and 11 bases lay in between. This CDR3 spans 16 amino acids. Germline CDR1 SGHRS, CDR2 YFSETQ. The CDR3 spells CASSLEGGGSYNEQFF. CDR3 DNA: TGCGCCAGCAGCTTGGAAGGCGGCGGATCCTACAATGAGCAGTTCTTC. Together with reference TRBV5-1 and TRBJ2-1, the CDR3 gives the full variable domain: KAGVTQTPRYLIKTRGQQVTLSCSPISGHRSVSWYQQTPGQGLQFLFEYFSETQRNKGNFPGRFSGRQFSNSRSEMNVSTLELGDSALYLCASSLEGGGSYNEQFFGPGTRLTVL.

Only a few counts were recorded for this clonotype. This chain links TRBV7-2 with TRBJ2-5, with 10 bases identical to TRBD2. This CDR3 region has 16 residues. J was trimmed by 5 bases and V by 4 bases; bases with no gene match: 10. The germline gives CDR1 SGHTA, CDR2 FQGNSA. CDR3 coding DNA: TGTGCCAGCAGCTCTCAGCGGGGGGGCTGGTTGGAGACCCAGTACTTC. It is translated as CASSSQRGGWLETQYF. Using reference TRBV7-2 and TRBJ2-5 for the parts outside the CDR3, the full variable domain is GAGVSQSPSNKVTEKGKDVELRCDPISGHTALYWYRQSLGQGLEFLIYFQGNSAPDKSGLPSDRFSAERTGGSVSTLTIQRTQQEDSAVYLCASSSQRGGWLETQYFGPGTRLLVL.

This clonotype appeared a few times. The chain employs TRBV12-3 or TRBV12-4 and TRBJ2-3; possibly TRBD2 for D (6 bases). This CDR3 comprises 13 residues. The V gene lost 3 bases and the J gene lost 14 bases, with 18 bases spanning the gap. The CDR3 region is CASSLAWSGSPYF. The CDR3 DNA reads as TGTGCCAGCAGTTTGGCGTGGAGCGGGTCCCCGTATTTT.

The rearrangement links TRBV12-3 or TRBV12-4 to TRBJ2-1; D is undetermined. Trimming cost V 6 bases and J 7 bases, with 10 bases left between them. The CDR3 covers 12 residues. CDR3 nucleotide sequence: TGTGCCAGCAGCCCCATGGGGAATGAGCAGTTCTTC. This codes for CASSPMGNEQFF.

The chain uses TRBV7-8 and TRBJ2-1; 7 nucleotides match TRBD1. J was trimmed by 9 bases and V by 8 bases; bases with no gene match: 13. CDR3 length equals 14 residues. In germline, CDR1 is SGHVS, CDR2 FQNEAQ. CDR3 region: CASQMAGGSGEQFF. The CDR3, as DNA: TGTGCCAGCCAGATGGCAGGGGGAAGCGGTGAGCAGTTCTTC.